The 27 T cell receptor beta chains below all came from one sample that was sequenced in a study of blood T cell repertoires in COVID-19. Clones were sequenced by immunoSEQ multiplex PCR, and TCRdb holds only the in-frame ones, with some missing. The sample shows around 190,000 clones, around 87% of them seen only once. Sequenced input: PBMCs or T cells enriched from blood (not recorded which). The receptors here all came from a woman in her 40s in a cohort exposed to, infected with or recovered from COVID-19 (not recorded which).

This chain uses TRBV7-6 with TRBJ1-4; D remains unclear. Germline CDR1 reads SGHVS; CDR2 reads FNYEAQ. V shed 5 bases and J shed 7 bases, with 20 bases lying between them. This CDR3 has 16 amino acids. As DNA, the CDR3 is TGTGCCAGCAGCCAGGTTGGGGAGCGAGTTATTGAAAAACTGTTTTTT. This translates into CASSQVGERVIEKLFF.

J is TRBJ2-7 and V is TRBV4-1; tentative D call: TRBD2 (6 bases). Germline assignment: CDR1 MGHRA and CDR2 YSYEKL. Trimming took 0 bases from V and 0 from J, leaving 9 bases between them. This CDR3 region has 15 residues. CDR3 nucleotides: TGCGCCAGCAGCCAAGATGCGGGATTCTCCTACGAGCAGTACTTC. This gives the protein CASSQDAGFSYEQYF.

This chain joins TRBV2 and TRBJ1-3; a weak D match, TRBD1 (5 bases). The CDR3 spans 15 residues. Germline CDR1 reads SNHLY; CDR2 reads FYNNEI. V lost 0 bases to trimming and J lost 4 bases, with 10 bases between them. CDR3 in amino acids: CASSEARRAGNTIYF. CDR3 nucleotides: TGTGCCAGCAGTGAAGCGCGCAGGGCAGGAAACACCATATATTTT.

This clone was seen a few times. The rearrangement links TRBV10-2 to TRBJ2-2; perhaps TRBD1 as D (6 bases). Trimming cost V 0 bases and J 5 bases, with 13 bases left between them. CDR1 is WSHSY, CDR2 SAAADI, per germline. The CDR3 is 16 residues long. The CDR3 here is CASSESLGQFTGELFF. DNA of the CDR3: TGCGCCAGCAGTGAGTCCCTGGGACAATTTACCGGGGAGCTGTTTTTT.

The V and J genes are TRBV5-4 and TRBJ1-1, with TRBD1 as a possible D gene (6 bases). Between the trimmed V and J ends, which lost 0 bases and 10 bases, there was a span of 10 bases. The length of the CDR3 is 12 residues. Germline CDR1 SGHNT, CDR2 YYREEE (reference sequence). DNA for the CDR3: TGTGCCAGCAGCTTGGACCGGACAGCAGCTTTCTTT. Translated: CASSLDRTAAFF.

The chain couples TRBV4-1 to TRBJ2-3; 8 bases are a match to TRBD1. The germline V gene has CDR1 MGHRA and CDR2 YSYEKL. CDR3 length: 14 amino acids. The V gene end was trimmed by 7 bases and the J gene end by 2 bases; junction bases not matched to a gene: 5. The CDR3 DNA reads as TGCGCCAGCAAAACAGGGGGACCCACAGATACGCAGTATTTT. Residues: CASKTGGPTDTQYF.

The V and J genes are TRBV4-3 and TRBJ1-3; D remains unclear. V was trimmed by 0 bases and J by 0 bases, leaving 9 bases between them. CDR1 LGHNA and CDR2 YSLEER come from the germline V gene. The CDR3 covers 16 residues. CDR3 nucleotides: TGCGCCAGCAGCCAAGATCTTTACACCTCTGGAAACACCATATATTTT. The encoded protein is CASSQDLYTSGNTIYF.

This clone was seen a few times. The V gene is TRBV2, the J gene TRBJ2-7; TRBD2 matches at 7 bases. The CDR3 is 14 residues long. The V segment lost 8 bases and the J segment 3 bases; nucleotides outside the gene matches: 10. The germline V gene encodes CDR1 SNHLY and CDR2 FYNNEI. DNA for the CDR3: TGTGCCAGCTCGCGCGCGGGGGAGTTCTACGAGCAGTACTTC. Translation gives CASSRAGEFYEQYF. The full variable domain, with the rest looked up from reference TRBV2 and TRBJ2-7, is EPEVTQTPSHQVTQMGQEVILRCVPISNHLYFYWYRQILGQKVEFLVSFYNNEISEKSEIFDDQFSVERPDGSNFTLKIRSTKLEDSAMYFCASSRAGEFYEQYFGPGTRLTVT.

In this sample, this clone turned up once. CDR3 bases: TGTGCCAGCTCACCGGAAGACAGGAACTCCTACGAGCAGTACTTC. This sequence encodes CASSPEDRNSYEQYF. The V call is TRBV18, the J call TRBJ2-7, with D tentatively TRBD1 (6 bases). Trimming stripped 3 bases from V and 0 bases from J, with 12 bases between. The CDR3 consists of 15 residues. Germline V gene lookup returns CDR1 KGHSH and CDR2 LQKENI. The full variable domain, rest sourced from reference TRBV18 and TRBJ2-7, is NAGVMQNPRHLVRRRGQEARLRCSPMKGHSHVYWYRQLPEEGLKFMVYLQKENIIDESGMPKERFSAEFPKEGPSILRIQQVVRGDSAAYFCASSPEDRNSYEQYFGPGTRLTVT.

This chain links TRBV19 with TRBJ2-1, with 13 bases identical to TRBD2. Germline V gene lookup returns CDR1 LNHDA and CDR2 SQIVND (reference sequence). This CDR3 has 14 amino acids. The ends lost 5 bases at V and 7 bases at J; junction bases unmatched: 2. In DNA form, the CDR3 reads TGTGCCAGTAGTGGGGGACTAGCGGGAAATGAGCAGTTCTTC. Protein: CASSGGLAGNEQFF.

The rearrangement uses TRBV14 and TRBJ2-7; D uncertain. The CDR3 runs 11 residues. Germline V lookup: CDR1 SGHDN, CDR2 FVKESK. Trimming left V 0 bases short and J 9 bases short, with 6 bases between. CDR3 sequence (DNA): TGTGCCAGCAGCCAAGACTGGCCGCAGTACTTC. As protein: CASSQDWPQYF.

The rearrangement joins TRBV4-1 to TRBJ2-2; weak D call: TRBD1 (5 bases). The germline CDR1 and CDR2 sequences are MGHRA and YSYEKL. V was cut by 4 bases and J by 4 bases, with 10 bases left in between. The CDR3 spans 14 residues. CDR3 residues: CASSPRQITGELFF. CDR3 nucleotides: TGCGCCAGCAGCCCGAGACAGATCACCGGGGAGCTGTTTTTT.

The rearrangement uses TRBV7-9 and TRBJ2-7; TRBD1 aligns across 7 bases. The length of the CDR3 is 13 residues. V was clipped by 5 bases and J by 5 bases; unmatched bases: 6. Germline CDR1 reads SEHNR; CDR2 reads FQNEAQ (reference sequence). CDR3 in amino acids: CASSTPTGDEQYF. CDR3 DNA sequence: TGTGCCAGCAGCACCCCAACAGGGGACGAGCAGTACTTC.

Here the CDR3 reads CASSSAGGNQANYGYTF. Here the CDR3 DNA reads TGTGCCAGCAGCAGCGCCGGGGGGAACCAAGCTAACTATGGCTACACCTTC. The chain uses TRBV27 and TRBJ1-2, with D possibly TRBD1 on 5 matching bases. Trimming removed 6 bases at V and 0 bases at J, with 20 bases between. Germline V gene sequence: CDR1 MNHEY, CDR2 SMNVEV (reference sequence). The CDR3 has 17 residues.

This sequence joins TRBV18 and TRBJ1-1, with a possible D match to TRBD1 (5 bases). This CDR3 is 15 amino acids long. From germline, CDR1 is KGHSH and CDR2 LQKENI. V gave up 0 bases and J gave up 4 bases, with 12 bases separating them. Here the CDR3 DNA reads TGTGCCAGCTCACCACCGTTAGGACACACCACTGAAGCTTTCTTT. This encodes CASSPPLGHTTEAFF.

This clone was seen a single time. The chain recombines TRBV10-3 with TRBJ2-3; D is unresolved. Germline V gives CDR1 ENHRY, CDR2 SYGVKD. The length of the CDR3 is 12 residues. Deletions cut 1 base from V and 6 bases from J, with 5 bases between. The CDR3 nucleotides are TGTGCCATCAGTGAGTGGCAGGATACGCAGTATTTT. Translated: CAISEWQDTQYF.

The CDR3 region is CASSPTPGDKAFF. The CDR3 coding sequence is TGCGCCAGCAGCCCTACCCCAGGGGATAAGGCTTTCTTT. This chain uses TRBV5-1 with TRBJ1-1; tentatively, D is TRBD1 (6 bases). V shed 4 bases and J shed 11 bases, with 18 bases lying between them. This CDR3 has 13 amino acids. Germline CDR1 SGHRS, CDR2 YFSETQ.

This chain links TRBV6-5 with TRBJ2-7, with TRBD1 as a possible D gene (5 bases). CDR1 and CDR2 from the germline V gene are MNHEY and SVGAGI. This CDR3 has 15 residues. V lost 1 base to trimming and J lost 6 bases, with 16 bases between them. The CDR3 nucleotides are TGTGCCAGCAGTTACTTCGCGACAGCTAAGGGCGAGCAGTACTTC. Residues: CASSYFATAKGEQYF.

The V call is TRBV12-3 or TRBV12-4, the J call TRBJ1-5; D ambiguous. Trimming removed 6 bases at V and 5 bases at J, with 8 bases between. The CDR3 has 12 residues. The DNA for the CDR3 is TGTGCCAGCAGCACGGGTCATCAGCCCCAGCATTTT. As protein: CASSTGHQPQHF.

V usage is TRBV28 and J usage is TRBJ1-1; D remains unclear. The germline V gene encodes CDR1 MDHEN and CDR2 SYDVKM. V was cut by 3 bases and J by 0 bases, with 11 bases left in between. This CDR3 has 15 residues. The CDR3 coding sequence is TGTGCCAGCAGTTTTATTCGGGTCATGAACACTGAAGCTTTCTTT. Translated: CASSFIRVMNTEAFF.

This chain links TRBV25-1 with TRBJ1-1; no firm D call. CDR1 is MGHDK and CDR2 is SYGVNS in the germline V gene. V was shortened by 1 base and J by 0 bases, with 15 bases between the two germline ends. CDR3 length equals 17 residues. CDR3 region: CASSEWKELSLNTEAFF. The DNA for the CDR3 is TGTGCCAGCAGTGAATGGAAGGAGTTGTCTCTGAACACTGAAGCTTTCTTT.

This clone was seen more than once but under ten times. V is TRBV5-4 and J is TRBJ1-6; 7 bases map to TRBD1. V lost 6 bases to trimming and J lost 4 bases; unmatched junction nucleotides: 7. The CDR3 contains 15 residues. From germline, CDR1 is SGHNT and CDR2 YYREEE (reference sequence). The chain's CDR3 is CASTHGDSYNSPLHF. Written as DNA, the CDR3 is TGTGCCAGCACCCACGGGGACAGTTATAATTCACCCCTCCACTTT.

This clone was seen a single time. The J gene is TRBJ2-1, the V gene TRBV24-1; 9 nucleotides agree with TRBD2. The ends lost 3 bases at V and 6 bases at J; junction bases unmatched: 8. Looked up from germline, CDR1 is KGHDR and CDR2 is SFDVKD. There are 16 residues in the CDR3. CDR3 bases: TGTGCCACCAGTGATATAGCGGGAGTGGGGTTCAATGAGCAGTTCTTC. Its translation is CATSDIAGVGFNEQFF.

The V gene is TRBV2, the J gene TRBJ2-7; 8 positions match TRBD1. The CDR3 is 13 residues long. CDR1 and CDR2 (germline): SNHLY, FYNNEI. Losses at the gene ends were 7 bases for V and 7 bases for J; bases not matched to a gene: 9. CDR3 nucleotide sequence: TGTGCCAGCACTCCAACAGGGGGATTGGAGCAGTACTTC. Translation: CASTPTGGLEQYF.

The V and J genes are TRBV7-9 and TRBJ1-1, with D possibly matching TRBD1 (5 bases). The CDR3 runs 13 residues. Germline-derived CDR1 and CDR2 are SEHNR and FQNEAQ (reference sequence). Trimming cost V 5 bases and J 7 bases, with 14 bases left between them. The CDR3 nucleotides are TGTGCCAGCAGCCCAACGCGAGACAGTGAAGCTTTCTTT. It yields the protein CASSPTRDSEAFF.

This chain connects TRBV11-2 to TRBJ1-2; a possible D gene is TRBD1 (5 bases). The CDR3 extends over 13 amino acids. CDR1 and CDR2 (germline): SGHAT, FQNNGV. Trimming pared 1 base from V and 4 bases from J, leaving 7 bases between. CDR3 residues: CASSLAGGYGYTF. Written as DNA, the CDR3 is TGTGCCAGCAGCTTAGCGGGGGGCTATGGCTACACCTTC.

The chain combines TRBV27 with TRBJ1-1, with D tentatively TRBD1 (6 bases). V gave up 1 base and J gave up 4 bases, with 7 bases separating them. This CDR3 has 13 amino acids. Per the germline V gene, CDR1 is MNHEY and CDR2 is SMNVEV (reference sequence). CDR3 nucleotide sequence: TGTGCCAGCAGTTTATGGGGGCCCACTGAAGCTTTCTTT. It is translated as CASSLWGPTEAFF.